The sequence of this T cell receptor beta chain was determined in a study of T cell responses to AZD1222 COVID-19 vaccine. A note on this clone: Its antigen is not known.

The study's findings and limits: Along spike, vaccine-associated CD4 TCRs were found throughout, with dominance at 160-218 and 743-854. Breadth and depth of Spike-specific TCRs rose after two AZD1222 doses. In the spike-specific TCR repertoire, nearly half reportedly target unmutated variant regions. Clonal diversity may have been underestimated in mostly white British donors.

V gave up 6 bases and J gave up 8 bases; unmatched junction bases: 5. This CDR3 is built from 12 residues. Per germline, CDR1 MNHEY and CDR2 SVGAGI. TCRdb's copy holds only in-frame clones and misses some; the assay was immunoSEQ multiplex PCR. Here the sample spans approximately 120,000 clones, approximately 92% being singletons. This receptor was identified in an adult in good health. Sequenced here: peripheral blood, sampled on day 0 of AZD1222 vaccination. The chain has TRBV6-5 and TRBJ1-2; 8 bases are shared with TRBD1. The DNA of the CDR3 is TGTGCCAGCAGCGGACAGGGTAGGGGCTACACCTTC. This translates into CASSGQGRGYTF.